Only a few counts were recorded for the clone carrying this T cell receptor beta chain. Antigen: not known. This entry is derived from a study of T-cell reconstitution after alpha-beta-depleted transplantation in children. The study's findings and limits: Several hundred rapidly expanded clones from non-depleted graft cells reportedly supplied alpha-beta T cells about two months post-transplant. The origin of high day-60 TCRbeta diversity in some patients lay in surviving recipient T cells and thymic progenitors.

Deletions cut 2 bases from V and 0 bases from J, with 12 bases between. This CDR3 has 17 residues. The germline V gene encodes CDR1 KGHDR and CDR2 SFDVKD. It was with unique molecular identifiers that the TCRbeta library was prepared. A single record per CDR3 protein comes from TCRdb applying MiXCR to the PCR reads. The table lists just under 250,000 distinct CDR3 sequences, over 20% of them singletons, with about 2.6% in the top ten. The source of this sequence is a girl aged 2-9 years with Fanconi anemia, due to receive a stem cell transplant. The specimen was PBMCs, collected before TCRalphabeta/CD19-depleted stem cell transplant. The rearrangement uses TRBV24-1 and TRBJ1-4; unclear D gene. The CDR3 region has the DNA TGTGCCACCAGTGATTCCACCGAGTTTGCAACTAATGAAAAACTGTTTTTT. It yields the protein CATSDSTEFATNEKLFF.